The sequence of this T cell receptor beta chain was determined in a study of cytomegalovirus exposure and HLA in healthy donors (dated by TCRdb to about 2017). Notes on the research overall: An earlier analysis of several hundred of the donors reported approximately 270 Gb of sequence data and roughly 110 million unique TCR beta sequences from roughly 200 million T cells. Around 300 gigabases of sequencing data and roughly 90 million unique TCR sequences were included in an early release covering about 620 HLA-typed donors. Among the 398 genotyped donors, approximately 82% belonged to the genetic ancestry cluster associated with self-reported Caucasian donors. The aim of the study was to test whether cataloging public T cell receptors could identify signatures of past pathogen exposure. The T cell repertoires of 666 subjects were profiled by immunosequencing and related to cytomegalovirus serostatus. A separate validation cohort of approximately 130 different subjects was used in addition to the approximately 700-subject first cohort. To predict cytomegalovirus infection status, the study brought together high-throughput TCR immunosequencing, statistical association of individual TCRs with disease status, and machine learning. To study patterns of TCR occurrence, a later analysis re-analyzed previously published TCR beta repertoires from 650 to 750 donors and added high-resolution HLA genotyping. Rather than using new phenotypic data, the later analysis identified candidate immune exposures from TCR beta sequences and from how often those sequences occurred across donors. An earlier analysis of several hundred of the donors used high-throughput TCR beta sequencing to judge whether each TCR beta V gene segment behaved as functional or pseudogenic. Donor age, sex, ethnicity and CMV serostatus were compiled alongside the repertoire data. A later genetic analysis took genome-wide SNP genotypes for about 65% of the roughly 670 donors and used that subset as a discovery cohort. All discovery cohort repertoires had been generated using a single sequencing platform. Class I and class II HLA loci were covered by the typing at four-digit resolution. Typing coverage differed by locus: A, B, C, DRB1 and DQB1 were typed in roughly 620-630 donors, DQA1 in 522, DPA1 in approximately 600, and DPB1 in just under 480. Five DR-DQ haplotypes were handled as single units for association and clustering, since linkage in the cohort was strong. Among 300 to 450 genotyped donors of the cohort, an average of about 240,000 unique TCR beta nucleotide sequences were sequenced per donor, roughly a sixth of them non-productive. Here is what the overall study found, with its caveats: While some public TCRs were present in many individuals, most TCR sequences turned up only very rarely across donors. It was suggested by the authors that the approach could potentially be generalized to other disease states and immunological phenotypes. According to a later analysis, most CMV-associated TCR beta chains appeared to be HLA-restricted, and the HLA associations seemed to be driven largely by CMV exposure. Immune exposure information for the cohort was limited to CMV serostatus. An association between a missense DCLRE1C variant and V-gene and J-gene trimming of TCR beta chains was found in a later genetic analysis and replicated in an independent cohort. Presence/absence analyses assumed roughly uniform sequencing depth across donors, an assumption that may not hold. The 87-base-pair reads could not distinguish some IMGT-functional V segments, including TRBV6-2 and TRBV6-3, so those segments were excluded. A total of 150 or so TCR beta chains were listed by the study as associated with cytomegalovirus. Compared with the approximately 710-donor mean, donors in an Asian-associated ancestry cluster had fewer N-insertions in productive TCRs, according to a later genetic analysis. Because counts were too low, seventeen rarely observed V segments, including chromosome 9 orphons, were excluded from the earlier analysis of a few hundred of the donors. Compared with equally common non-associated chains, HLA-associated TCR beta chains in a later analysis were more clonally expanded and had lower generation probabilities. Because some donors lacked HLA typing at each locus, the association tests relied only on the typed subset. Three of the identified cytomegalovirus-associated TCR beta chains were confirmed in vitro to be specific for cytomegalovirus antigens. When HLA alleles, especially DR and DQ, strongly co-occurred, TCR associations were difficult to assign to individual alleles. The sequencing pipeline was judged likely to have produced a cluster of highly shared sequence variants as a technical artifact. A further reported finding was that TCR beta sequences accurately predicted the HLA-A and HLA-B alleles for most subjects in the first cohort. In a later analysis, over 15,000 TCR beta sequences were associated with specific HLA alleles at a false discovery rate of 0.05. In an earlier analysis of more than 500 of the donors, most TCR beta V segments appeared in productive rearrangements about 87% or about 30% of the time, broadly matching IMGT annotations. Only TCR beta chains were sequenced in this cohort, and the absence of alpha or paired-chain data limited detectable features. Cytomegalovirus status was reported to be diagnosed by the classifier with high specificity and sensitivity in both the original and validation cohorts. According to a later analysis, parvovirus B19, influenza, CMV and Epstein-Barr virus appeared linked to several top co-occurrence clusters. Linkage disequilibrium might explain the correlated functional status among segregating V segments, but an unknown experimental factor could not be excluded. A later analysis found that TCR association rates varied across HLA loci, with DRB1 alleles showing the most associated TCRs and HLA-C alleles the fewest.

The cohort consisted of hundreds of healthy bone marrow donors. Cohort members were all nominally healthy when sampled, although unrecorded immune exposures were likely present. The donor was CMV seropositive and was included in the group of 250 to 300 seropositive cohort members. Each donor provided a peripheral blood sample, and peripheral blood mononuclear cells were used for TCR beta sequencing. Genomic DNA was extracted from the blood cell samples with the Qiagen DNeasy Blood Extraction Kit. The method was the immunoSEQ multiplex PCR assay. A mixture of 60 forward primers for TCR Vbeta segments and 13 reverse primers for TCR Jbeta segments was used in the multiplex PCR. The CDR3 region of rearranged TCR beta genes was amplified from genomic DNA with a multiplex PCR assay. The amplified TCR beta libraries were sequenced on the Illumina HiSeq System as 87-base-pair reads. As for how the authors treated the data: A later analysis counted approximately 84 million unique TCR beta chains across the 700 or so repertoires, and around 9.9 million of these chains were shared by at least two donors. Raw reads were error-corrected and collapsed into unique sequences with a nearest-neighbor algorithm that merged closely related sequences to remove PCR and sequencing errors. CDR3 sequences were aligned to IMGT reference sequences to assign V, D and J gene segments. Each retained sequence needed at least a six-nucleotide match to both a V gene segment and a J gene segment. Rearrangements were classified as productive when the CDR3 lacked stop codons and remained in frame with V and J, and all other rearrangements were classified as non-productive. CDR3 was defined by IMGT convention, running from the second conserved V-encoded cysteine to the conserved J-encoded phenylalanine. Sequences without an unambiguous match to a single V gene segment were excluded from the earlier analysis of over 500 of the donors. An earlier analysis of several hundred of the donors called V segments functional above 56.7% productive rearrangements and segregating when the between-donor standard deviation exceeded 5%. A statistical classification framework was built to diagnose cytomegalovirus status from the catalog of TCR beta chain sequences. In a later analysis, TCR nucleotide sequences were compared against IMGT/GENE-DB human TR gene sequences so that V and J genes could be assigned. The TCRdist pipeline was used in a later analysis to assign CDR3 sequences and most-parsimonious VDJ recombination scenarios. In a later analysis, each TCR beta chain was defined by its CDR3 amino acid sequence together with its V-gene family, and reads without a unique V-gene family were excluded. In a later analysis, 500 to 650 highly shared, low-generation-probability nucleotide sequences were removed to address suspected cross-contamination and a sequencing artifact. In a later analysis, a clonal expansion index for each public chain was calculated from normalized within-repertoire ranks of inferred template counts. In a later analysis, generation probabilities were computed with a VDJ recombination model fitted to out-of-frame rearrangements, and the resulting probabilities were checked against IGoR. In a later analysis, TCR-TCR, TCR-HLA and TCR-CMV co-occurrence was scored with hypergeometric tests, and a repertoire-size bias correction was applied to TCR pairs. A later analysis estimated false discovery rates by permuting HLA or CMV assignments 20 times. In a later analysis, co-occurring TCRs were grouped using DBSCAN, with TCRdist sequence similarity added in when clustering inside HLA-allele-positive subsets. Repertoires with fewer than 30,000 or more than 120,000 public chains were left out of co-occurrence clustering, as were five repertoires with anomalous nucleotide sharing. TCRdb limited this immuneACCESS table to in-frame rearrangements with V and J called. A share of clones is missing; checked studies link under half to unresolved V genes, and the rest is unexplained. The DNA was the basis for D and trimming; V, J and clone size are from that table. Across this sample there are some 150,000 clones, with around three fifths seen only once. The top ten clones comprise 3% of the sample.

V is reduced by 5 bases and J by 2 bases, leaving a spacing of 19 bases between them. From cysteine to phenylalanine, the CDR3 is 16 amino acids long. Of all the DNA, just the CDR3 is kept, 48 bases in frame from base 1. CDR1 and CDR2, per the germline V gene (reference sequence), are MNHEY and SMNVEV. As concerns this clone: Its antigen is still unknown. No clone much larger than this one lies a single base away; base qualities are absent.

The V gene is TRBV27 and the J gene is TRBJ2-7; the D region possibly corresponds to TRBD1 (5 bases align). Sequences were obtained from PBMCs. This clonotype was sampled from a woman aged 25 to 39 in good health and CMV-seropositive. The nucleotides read TGTGCCAGCAGTCCCTCGGCAGGGCCCGAAACCTACGAGCAGTACTTC. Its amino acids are CASSPSAGPETYEQYF.